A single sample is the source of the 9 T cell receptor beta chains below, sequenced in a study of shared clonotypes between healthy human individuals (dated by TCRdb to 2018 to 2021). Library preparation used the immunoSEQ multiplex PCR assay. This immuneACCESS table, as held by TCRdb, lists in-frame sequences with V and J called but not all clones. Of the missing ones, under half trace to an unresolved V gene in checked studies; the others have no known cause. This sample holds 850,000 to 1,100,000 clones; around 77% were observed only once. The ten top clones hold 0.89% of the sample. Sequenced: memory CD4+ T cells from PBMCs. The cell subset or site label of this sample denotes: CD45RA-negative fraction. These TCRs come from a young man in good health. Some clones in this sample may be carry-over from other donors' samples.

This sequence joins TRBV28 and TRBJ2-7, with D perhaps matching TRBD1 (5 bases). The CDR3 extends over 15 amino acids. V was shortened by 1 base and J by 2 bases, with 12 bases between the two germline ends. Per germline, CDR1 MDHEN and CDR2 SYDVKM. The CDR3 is CASSLSTVSTYEQYF. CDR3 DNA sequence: TGTGCCAGCAGTTTATCGACAGTTTCTACCTACGAGCAGTACTTC.

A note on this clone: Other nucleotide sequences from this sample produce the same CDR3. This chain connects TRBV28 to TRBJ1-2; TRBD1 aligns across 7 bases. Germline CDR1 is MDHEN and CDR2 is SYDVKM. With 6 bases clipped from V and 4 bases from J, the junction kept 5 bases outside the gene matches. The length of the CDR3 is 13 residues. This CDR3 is CASRPGTVYGYTF. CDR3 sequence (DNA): TGTGCCAGCAGGCCCGGGACAGTCTATGGCTACACCTTC.

Written as DNA, the CDR3 is TGTGCCAGCAGCCGAGGGACAGTCCAGGATGGCTACACCTTC. Its protein is CASSRGTVQDGYTF. V gene TRBV4-2 combines with J gene TRBJ1-2, with 7 bases identical to TRBD1. V lost 4 bases, J lost 6 bases, and 8 bases stayed unmatched. The CDR3 spans 14 residues. From germline, CDR1 is LGHNA and CDR2 YNFKEQ.

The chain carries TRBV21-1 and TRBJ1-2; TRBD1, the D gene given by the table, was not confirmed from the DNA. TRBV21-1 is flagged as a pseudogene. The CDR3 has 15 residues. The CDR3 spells CASSKGQGVKNGYTF. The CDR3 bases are TGTGCCAGCAGCAAAGGACAGGGGGTAAAGAATGGCTACACCTTC.

As DNA, the CDR3 is TGCGCCAGCAGAACGACCCCAGGGGGGGGCCAGCCCCAGCATTTT. As protein: CASRTTPGGGQPQHF. The chain recombines TRBV5-1 with TRBJ1-5, with 7 positions matching TRBD1. The V segment lost 5 bases and the J segment 7 bases; nucleotides outside the gene matches: 12. This CDR3 spans 15 amino acids. Germline V CDR1 and CDR2: SGHRS, YFSETQ.

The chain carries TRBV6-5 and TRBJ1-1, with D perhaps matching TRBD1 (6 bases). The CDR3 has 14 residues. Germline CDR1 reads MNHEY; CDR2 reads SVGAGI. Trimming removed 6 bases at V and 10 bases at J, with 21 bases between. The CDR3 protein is CASSPEGGGLVAFF. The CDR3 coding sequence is TGTGCCAGCAGCCCCGAGGGTGGGGGCCTCGTAGCTTTCTTT.

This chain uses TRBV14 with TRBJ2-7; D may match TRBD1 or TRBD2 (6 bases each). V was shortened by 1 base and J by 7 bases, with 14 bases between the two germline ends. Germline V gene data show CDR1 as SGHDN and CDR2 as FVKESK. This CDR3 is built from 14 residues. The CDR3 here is CASSQARGLAEQYF. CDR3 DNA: TGTGCCAGCAGCCAAGCTCGGGGGCTAGCGGAGCAGTACTTC.

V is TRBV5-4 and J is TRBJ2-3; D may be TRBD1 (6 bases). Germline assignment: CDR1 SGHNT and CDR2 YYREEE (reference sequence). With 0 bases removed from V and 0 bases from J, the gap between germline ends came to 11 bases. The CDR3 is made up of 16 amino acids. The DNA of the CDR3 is TGTGCCAGCAGCTTGGGGGGGCGTCGAAGCACAGATACGCAGTATTTT. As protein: CASSLGGRRSTDTQYF.

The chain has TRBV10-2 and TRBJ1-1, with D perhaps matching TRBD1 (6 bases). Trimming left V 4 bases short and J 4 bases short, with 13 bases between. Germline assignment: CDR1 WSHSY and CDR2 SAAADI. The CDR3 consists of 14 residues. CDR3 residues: CASSGEAGVTEAFF. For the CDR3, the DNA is TGCGCCAGCAGTGGGGAGGCAGGGGTCACTGAAGCTTTCTTT.